The clone carrying this T cell receptor (beta chain) was counted once. This record belongs to a study of control samples from healthy donors and cancer patients. Germline-derived CDR1 and CDR2 are SGHNT and YENEEA. The length of the CDR3 is 19 residues. Trimming removed 0 bases from V and 2 bases from J; junction bases left unmatched: 10. Method: immunoSEQ multiplex PCR; TCRdb's copy keeps in-frame clones and lacks some. The table lists just over 80,000 clones, roughly nine tenths of them singletons. Sequenced input: blood. The clonotype originates from a man in his forties or fifties in good health. V is TRBV11-3 and J is TRBJ2-1, with TRBD2 matching over 10 bases. The DNA for the CDR3 is TGTGCCAGCAGCTTAGATAATCTAGCGGGGGCCCTAACCTACAATGAGCAGTTCTTC. It encodes CASSLDNLAGALTYNEQFF.